Listed here are 14 T cell receptor beta chains from one sample, sequenced in a study of monozygotic twins with inflammatory bowel disease. TCRdb reprocessed the 5' RACE reads and reports one entry per CDR3 protein, with no DNA. Here the sample table reports roughly 90,000 distinct CDR3 sequences. Sequences were obtained from blood. Receptors were obtained from a human donor with ulcerative colitis or Crohn's disease, or a healthy co-twin of an affected twin (not recorded which).

V is TRBV7-2 and J is TRBJ2-1; TCRdb proposes TRBD1, but this gene call is untestable without DNA. Germline-derived CDR1 and CDR2 are SGHTA and FQGNSA. The CDR3 runs 15 residues. This CDR3 is CASSLAGPAVNEQFF.

V usage is TRBV7-2 and J usage is TRBJ2-3; as DNA is missing, the TRBD2 call by TCRdb cannot be tested. The germline gives CDR1 SGHTA, CDR2 FQGNSA. There are 14 residues in the CDR3. This CDR3 is CASSLAPSTDTQYF.

The chain employs TRBV5-1 and TRBJ2-1; TCRdb outputs TRBD2, but without DNA this stays unchecked. This CDR3 has 18 residues. Germline V gene lookup returns CDR1 SGHRS and CDR2 YFSETQ. The CDR3 sequence: CASSLRTSGGSPYNEQFF.

The chain is built from TRBV20-1 and TRBJ2-1; lacking DNA, the TRBD1 call made by TCRdb goes unchecked. This CDR3 is built from 18 residues. Germline V gives CDR1 DFQATT, CDR2 SNEGSKA (reference sequence). CDR3 protein: CSARDFRAGAYSYNEQFF.

This rearrangement joins TRBV25-1 to TRBJ1-1; the D gene TCRdb calls, TRBD1, cannot be checked with no DNA. The CDR3 has 14 amino acids. CDR1 MGHDK and CDR2 SYGVNS come from the germline V gene. CDR3 sequence reads: CASVAGGWGTEAFF.

The rearrangement links TRBV5-5 to TRBJ2-2. CDR1 and CDR2 from the germline V gene are SGHKS and YYEKEE (reference sequence). CDR3 size: 14 residues. CDR3 sequence reads: CASSLLVNTGELFF.

The V gene is TRBV11-2, the J gene TRBJ2-1. The CDR3 extends over 13 amino acids. The V gene's germline CDR1 is SGHAT and CDR2 FQNNGV. CDR3 sequence reads: CASSLKPLNEQFF.

This rearrangement joins TRBV7-9 to TRBJ2-2; absent DNA, TCRdb's TRBD2 call cannot be checked. The CDR3 has 16 residues. Germline lookup yields CDR1 SEHNR and CDR2 FQNEAQ (reference sequence). The CDR3 protein is CASSRPGLAGIGELFF.

The CDR3 protein is CASSLAGGLSYEQYF. The genes are TRBV7-2 and TRBJ2-7; TCRdb reports TRBD1, a call that lacks DNA to check it against. Germline V gene lookup returns CDR1 SGHTA and CDR2 FQGNSA. CDR3 size: 15 residues.

The chain is built from TRBV7-2 and TRBJ1-5; TCRdb reports TRBD1, a call that lacks DNA to check it against. CDR3 size: 15 residues. Germline-derived CDR1 and CDR2 are SGHTA and FQGNSA. The CDR3 sequence is CASSLWGASNQPQHF.

The chain has TRBV5-1 and TRBJ1-4; as DNA is missing, the TRBD1 call by TCRdb cannot be tested. The CDR3 spans 16 residues. Per germline, CDR1 SGHRS and CDR2 YFSETQ. Here the CDR3 reads CASSRTGPSSNEKLFF.

CDR3 residues: CASSVSSQTDTQYF. The chain recombines TRBV9 with TRBJ2-3. The CDR3 has 14 amino acids. CDR1 and CDR2 (germline): SGDLS, YYNGEE.

The chain combines TRBV7-9 with TRBJ1-4; the D call of TRBD1 rests on TCRdb alone, since no DNA is present to check it. The V gene's germline CDR1 is SEHNR and CDR2 FQNEAQ (reference sequence). The CDR3 consists of 14 residues. This CDR3 is CASSCRGRDEKLFF.

The chain recombines TRBV5-4 with TRBJ1-3; TCRdb's assignment of TRBD1 cannot be checked, as there is no DNA. CDR1 is SGHNT, CDR2 YYREEE, per germline (reference sequence). The CDR3 runs to 15 residues. The CDR3 here is CASSKLGTIGNTIYF. Based on the CDR3 plus reference TRBV5-4 and TRBJ1-3, the full variable domain is ETGVTQSPTHLIKTRGQQVTLRCSSQSGHNTVSWYQQALGQGPQFIFQYYREEENGRGNFPPRFSGLQFPNYSSELNVNALELDDSALYLCASSKLGTIGNTIYFGEGSWLTVV.